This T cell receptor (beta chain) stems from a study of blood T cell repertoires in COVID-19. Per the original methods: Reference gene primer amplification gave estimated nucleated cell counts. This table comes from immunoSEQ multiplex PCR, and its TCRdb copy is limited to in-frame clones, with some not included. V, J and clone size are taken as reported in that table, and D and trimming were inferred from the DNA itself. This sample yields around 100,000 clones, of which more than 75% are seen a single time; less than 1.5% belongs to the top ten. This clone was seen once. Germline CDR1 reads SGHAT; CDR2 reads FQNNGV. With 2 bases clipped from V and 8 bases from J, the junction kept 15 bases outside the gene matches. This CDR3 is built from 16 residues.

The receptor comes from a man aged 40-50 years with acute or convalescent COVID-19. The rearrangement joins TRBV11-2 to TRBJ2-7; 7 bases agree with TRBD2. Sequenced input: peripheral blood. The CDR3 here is CASSLWGEGPSRKQYF. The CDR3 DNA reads TGTGCCAGCAGCTTATGGGGGGAGGGACCCTCCCGAAAGCAGTACTTC.